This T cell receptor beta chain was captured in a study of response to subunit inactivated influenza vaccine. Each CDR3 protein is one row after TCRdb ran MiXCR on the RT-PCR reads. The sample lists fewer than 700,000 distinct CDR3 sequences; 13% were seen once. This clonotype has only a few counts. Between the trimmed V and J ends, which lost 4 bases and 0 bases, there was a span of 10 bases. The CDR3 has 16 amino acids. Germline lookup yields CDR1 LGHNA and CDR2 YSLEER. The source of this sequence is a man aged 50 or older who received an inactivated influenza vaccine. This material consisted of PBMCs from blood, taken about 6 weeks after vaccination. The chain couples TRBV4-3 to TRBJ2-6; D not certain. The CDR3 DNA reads TGCGCCAGCAGCCTAGGATTCAGCTCTGGGGCCAACGTCCTGACTTTC. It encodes CASSLGFSSGANVLTF.